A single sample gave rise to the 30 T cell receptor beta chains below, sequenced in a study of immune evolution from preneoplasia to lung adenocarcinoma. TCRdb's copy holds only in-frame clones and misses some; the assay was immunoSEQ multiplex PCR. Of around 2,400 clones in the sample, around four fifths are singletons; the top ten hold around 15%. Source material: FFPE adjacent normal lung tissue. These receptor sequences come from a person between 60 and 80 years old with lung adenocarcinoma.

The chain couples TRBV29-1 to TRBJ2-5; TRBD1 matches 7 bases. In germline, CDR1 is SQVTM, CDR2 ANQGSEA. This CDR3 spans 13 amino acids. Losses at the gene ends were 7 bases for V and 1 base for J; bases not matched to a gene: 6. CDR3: CSAQQGTQETQYF. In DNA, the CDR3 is TGCAGCGCCCAACAGGGGACCCAAGAGACCCAGTACTTC.

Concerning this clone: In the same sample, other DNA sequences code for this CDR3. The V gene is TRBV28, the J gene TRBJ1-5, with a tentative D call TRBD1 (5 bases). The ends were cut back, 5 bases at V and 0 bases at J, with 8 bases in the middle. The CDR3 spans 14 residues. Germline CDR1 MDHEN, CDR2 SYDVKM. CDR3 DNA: TGTGCCAGCAGTCGGGGGGTTAGCAATCAGCCCCAGCATTTT. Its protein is CASSRGVSNQPQHF.

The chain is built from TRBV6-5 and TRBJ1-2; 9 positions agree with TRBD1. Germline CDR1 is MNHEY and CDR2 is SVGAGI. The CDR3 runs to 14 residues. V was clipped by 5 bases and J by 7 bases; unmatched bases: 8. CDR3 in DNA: TGTGCCAGCAGTCCCGGGACAGGGCGGGGTGGCTACACCTTC. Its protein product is CASSPGTGRGGYTF.

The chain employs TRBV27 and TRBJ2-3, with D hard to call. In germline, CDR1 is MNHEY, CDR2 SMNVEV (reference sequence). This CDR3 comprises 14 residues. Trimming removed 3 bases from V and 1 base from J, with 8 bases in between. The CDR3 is CASSFLGRTDTQYF. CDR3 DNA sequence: TGTGCCAGCAGTTTTCTAGGCCGCACAGATACGCAGTATTTT.

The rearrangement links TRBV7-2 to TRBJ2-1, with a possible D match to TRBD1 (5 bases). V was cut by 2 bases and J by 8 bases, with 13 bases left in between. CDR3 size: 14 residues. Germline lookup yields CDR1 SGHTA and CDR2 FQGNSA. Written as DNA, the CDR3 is TGTGCCAGCAGCTTAAGTGAAGGGGTGCATGAGCAGTTCTTC. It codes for CASSLSEGVHEQFF.

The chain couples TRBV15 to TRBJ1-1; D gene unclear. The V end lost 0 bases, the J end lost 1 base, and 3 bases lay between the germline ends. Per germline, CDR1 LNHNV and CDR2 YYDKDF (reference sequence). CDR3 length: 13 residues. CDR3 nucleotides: TGTGCCACCAGCAGAGAGGGGAACACTGAAGCTTTCTTT. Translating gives CATSREGNTEAFF.

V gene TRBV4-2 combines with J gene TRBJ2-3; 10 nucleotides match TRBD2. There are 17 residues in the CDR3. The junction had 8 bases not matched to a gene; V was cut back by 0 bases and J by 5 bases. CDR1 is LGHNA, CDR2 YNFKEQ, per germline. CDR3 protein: CASSQDYSGGLGDTQYF. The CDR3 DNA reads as TGTGCCAGCAGCCAAGATTATAGCGGGGGGTTGGGAGATACGCAGTATTTT.

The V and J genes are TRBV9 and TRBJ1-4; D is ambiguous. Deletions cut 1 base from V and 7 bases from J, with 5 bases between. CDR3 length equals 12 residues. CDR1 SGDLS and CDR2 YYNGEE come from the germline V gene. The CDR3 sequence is CASSVNGEKLFF. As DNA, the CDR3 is TGTGCCAGCAGCGTAAACGGTGAAAAACTGTTTTTT.

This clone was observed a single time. In nucleotides, the CDR3 is TGCGCCAGCAGCTTGGCAGCACTTGGGGCCAACGTCCTGACTTTC. Protein sequence: CASSLAALGANVLTF. This chain links TRBV5-1 with TRBJ2-6; D gene uncertain. The ends were cut back, 0 bases at V and 3 bases at J, with 7 bases in the middle. Germline-derived CDR1 and CDR2 are SGHRS and YFSETQ. The CDR3 runs 15 residues.

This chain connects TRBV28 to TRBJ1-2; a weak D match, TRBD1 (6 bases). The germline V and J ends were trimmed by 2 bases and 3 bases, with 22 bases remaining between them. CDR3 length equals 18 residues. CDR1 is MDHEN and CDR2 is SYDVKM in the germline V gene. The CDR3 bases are TGTGCCAGCAGTTTAGTAATGGGACAAGCGAAGGAGGACTATGGCTACACCTTC. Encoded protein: CASSLVMGQAKEDYGYTF.

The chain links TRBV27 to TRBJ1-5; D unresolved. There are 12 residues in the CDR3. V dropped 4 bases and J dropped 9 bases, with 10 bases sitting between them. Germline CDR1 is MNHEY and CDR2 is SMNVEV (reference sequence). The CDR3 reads CASSSGGGPQHF. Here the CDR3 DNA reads TGTGCCAGCAGTTCGGGCGGCGGGCCCCAGCATTTT.

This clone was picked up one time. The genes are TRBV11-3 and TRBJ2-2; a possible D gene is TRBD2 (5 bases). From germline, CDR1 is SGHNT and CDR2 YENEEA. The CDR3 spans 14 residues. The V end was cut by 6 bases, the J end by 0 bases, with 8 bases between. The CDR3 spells CASRGGPNTGELFF. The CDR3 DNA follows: TGTGCCAGCAGGGGCGGGCCGAACACCGGGGAGCTGTTTTTT.

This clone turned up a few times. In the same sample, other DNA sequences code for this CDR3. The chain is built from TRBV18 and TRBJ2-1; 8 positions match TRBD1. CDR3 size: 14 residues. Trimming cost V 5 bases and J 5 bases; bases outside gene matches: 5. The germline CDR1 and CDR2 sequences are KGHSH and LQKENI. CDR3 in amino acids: CASSVGQGHNEQFF. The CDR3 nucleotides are TGTGCCAGCTCAGTTGGACAGGGCCACAATGAGCAGTTCTTC. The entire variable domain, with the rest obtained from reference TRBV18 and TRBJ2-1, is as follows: NAGVMQNPRHLVRRRGQEARLRCSPMKGHSHVYWYRQLPEEGLKFMVYLQKENIIDESGMPKERFSAEFPKEGPSILRIQQVVRGDSAAYFCASSVGQGHNEQFFGPGTRLTVL.

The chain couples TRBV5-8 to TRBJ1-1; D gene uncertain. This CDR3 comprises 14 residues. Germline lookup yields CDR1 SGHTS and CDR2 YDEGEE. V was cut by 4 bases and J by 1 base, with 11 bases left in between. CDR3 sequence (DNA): TGTGCCAGCAGCCCCCGTGGTGGGAACACTGAAGCTTTCTTT. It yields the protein CASSPRGGNTEAFF.

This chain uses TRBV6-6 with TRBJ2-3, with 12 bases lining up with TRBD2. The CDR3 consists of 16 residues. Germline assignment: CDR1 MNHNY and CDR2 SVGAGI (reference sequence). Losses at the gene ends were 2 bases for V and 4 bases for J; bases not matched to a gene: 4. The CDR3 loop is CASSYPSGGAPDTQYF. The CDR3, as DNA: TGTGCCAGCAGTTACCCTAGCGGGGGGGCCCCAGATACGCAGTATTTT.

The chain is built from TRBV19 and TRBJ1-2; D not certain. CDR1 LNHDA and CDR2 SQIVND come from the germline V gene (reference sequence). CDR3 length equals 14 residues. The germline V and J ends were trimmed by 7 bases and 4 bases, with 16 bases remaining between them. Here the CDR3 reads CASKAGPWGYGYTF. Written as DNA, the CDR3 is TGTGCCAGTAAGGCCGGGCCCTGGGGCTATGGCTACACCTTC. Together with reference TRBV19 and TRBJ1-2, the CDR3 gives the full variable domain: DGGITQSPKYLFRKEGQNVTLSCEQNLNHDAMYWYRQDPGQGLRLIYYSQIVNDFQKGDIAEGYSVSREKKESFPLTVTSAQKNPTAFYLCASKAGPWGYGYTFGSGTRLTVV.

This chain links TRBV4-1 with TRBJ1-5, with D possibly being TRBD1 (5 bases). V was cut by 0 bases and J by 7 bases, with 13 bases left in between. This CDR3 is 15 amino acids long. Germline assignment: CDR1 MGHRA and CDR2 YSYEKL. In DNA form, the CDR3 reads TGCGCCAGCAGCCAAGAGCCGCCCCCAGGGCAGCCCCAGCATTTT. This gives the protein CASSQEPPPGQPQHF.

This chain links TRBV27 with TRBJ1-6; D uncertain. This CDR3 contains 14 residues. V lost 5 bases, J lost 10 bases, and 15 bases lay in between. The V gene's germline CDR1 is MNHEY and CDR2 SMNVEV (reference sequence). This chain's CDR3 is CASSPRERRSPLHF. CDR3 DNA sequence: TGTGCCAGCAGTCCCCGGGAAAGACGGTCACCCCTCCACTTT.

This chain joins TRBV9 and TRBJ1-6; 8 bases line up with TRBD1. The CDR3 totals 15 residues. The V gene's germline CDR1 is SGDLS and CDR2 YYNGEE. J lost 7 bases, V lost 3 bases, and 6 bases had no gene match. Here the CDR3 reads CASSGGTGSNSPLHF. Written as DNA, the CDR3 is TGTGCCAGCAGCGGCGGGACAGGCTCAAATTCACCCCTCCACTTT.

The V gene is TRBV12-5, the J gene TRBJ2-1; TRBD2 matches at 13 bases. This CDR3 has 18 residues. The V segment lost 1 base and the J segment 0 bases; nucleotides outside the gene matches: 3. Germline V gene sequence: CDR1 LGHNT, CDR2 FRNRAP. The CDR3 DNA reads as TGTGCTAGTGGTTTGGCCGGGACTAGCGGGGCCTCCTACAATGAGCAGTTCTTC. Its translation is CASGLAGTSGASYNEQFF. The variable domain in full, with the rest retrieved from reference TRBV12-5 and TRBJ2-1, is DARVTQTPRHKVTEMGQEVTMRCQPILGHNTVFWYRQTMMQGLELLAYFRNRAPLDDSGMPKDRFSAEMPDATLATLKIQPSEPRDSAVYFCASGLAGTSGASYNEQFFGPGTRLTVL.

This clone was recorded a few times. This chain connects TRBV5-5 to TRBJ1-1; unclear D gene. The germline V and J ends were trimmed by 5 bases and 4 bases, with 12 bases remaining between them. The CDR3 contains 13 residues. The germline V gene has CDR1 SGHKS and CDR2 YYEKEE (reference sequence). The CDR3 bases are TGTGCCAGCAGAGACCTCGACGGCACTGAAGCTTTCTTT. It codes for CASRDLDGTEAFF.

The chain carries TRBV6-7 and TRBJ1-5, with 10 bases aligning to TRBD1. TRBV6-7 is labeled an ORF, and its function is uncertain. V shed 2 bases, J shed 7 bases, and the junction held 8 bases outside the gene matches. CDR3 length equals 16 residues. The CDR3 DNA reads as TGTGCCAGCAGTTACAGGGACAGGGGCCGGGGGCAGCCCCAGCATTTT. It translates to CASSYRDRGRGQPQHF.

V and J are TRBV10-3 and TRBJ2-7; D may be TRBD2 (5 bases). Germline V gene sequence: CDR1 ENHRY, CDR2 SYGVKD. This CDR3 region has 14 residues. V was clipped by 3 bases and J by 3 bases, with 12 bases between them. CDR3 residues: CAISDGIRVYEQYF. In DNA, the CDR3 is TGTGCCATCAGTGACGGGATTCGGGTCTACGAGCAGTACTTC.

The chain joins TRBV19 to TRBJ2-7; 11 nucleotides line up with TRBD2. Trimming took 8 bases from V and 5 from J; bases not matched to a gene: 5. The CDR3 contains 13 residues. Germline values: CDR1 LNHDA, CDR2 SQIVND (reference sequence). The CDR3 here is CASSLGLADEQYF. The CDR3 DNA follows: TGTGCCAGTTCCCTGGGACTAGCGGACGAGCAGTACTTC.

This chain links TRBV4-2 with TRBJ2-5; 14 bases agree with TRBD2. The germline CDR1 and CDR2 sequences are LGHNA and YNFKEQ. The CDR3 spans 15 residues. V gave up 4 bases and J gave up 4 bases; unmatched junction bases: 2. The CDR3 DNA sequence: TGTGCCAGCAGCCGAGGGACTAGCGGGGGAGAGACCCAGTACTTC. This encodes CASSRGTSGGETQYF.

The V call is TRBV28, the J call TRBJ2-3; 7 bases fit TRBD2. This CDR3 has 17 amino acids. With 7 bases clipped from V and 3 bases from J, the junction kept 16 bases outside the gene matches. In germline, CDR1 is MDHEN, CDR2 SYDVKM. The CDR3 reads CASTELGGGDGTDTQYF. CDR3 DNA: TGTGCCAGCACCGAACTCGGTGGGGGGGATGGGACAGATACGCAGTATTTT.

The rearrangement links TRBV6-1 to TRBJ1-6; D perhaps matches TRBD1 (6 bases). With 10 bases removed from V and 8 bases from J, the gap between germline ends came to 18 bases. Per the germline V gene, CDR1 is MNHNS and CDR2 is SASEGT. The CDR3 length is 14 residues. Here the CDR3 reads CATIRDTRDSPLHF. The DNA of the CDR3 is TGTGCCACCATCAGGGACACGAGGGATTCACCCCTCCACTTT.

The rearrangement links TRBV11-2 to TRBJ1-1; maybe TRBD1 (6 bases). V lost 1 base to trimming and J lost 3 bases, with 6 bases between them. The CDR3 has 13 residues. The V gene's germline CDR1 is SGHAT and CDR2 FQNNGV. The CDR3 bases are TGTGCCAGCAGCTTAGCAGGGGACACTGAAGCTTTCTTT. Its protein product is CASSLAGDTEAFF.

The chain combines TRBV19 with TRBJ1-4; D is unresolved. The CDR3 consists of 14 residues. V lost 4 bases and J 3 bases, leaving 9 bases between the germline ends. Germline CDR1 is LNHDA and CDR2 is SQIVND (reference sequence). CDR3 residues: CASSRERPNEKLFF. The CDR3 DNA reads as TGTGCCAGTAGTAGGGAGAGACCTAATGAAAAACTGTTTTTT.

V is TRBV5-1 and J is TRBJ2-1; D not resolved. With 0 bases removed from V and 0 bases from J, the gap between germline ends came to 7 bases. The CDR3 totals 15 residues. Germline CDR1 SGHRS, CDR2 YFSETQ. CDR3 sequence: CASSLDVSSYNEQFF. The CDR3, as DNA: TGCGCCAGCAGCTTGGACGTAAGCTCCTACAATGAGCAGTTCTTC.